The 25 T cell receptor beta chains below come from one sample, sequenced in a study of T cells expressing NK-cell markers. After re-calling the 5' RACE reads, TCRdb lists one entry per CDR3 protein, DNA absent. With roughly 170,000 distinct CDR3 sequences in the sample, the ten largest clones hold less than 20%. Sequenced: blood T cells: a sorted CD56 or NKG2C T cell subset, CD4+ or CD8+ T cells, or bulk PBMC T cells (not recorded which). Every receptor here comes from a woman between 18 and 75 years old in good health.

This chain links TRBV5-1 with TRBJ2-7; TCRdb returns TRBD1, unconfirmable since there is no DNA. The CDR3 consists of 14 residues. CDR1 and CDR2 (germline): SGHRS, YFSETQ. The CDR3: CASTLGQGGREQYF.

The rearrangement joins TRBV5-1 to TRBJ1-1; TCRdb designates TRBD1, a call that cannot be tested without DNA. This CDR3 region has 15 residues. From germline, CDR1 is SGHRS and CDR2 YFSETQ. This chain's CDR3 is CASSRAVMGNTEAFF.

The chain links TRBV28 to TRBJ2-1; TCRdb indicates TRBD2, and absent DNA this call remains unverified. The length of the CDR3 is 17 residues. Germline V gene lookup returns CDR1 MDHEN and CDR2 SYDVKM. The CDR3 is CASSLTSGASSYNEQFF.

V and J are TRBV18 and TRBJ1-1. This CDR3 spans 14 amino acids. Germline CDR1 KGHSH, CDR2 LQKENI. CDR3 sequence: CASSPTITNTEAFF.

V and J are TRBV5-1 and TRBJ2-1. Germline-derived CDR1 and CDR2 are SGHRS and YFSETQ. CDR3 size: 15 residues. CDR3 region: CASSLDATHRREQFF.

The rearrangement links TRBV4-1 to TRBJ2-7; checking the TCRdb D call of TRBD1 is not possible without DNA. Germline CDR1 is MGHRA and CDR2 is YSYEKL. This CDR3 region has 16 residues. The CDR3 is CASSTPRKKQGDEQYF.

The genes are TRBV28 and TRBJ2-5; TCRdb names TRBD1, which stays unverified in the absence of DNA. Germline V gene lookup returns CDR1 MDHEN and CDR2 SYDVKM. This CDR3 comprises 15 residues. CDR3 sequence: CASSRTGDGLWTQYF.

The genes are TRBV5-8 and TRBJ1-6; lacking DNA, the TRBD1 call made by TCRdb goes unchecked. The CDR3 is 15 residues long. From germline, CDR1 is SGHTS and CDR2 YDEGEE. CDR3 sequence: CASSLFLGHNSPLHF.

The V call is TRBV29-1, the J call TRBJ1-5; TCRdb returns TRBD1, unconfirmable since there is no DNA. CDR1 is SQVTM, CDR2 ANQGSEA, per germline. The CDR3 has 15 residues. This CDR3 is CSVDRDVYSNQPQHF. The variable domain in full, completed from reference TRBV29-1 and TRBJ1-5, reads SAVISQKPSRDICQRGTSLTIQCQVDSQVTMMFWYRQQPGQSLTLIATANQGSEATYESGFVIDKFPISRPNLTFSTLTVSNMSPEDSSIYLCSVDRDVYSNQPQHFGDGTRLSIL.

The chain is built from TRBV12-3 or TRBV12-4 and TRBJ2-7; TCRdb returns TRBD1, unconfirmable since there is no DNA. This CDR3 has 15 residues. The CDR3 region is CASRIEGGGWNEQYF.

The rearrangement joins TRBV5-1 to TRBJ2-1; TCRdb returns TRBD1, unconfirmable since there is no DNA. Germline V lookup: CDR1 SGHRS, CDR2 YFSETQ. The CDR3 is 19 amino acids. The CDR3 is CASSRMGMGGQERYNEQFF.

The chain joins TRBV5-1 to TRBJ2-7; TCRdb calls TRBD1, which cannot be checked without DNA. CDR1 and CDR2 (germline): SGHRS, YFSETQ. This CDR3 has 15 residues. CDR3 sequence: CASSLGSQGVSEQYF.

V is TRBV20-1 and J is TRBJ2-3; TCRdb lists TRBD2, though no DNA is available to test this call. The germline V gene has CDR1 DFQATT and CDR2 SNEGSKA (reference sequence). The CDR3 length is 16 residues. CDR3 in amino acids: CSATLLAGGDTDTQYF.

The V call is TRBV4-2, the J call TRBJ2-7; TCRdb designates TRBD2, a call that cannot be tested without DNA. The CDR3 has 14 amino acids. The germline CDR1 and CDR2 sequences are LGHNA and YNFKEQ. CDR3 residues: CASSQLAGGDEQYF.

This chain links TRBV2 with TRBJ2-6; TCRdb reports TRBD1, a call that lacks DNA to check it against. Germline CDR1 and CDR2: SNHLY and FYNNEI. The CDR3 is made up of 17 amino acids. The CDR3 here is CASSEGRSGDGANVLTF.

The chain is built from TRBV28 and TRBJ1-4; the D gene TCRdb calls, TRBD1, cannot be checked with no DNA. Germline V gene lookup returns CDR1 MDHEN and CDR2 SYDVKM. The length of the CDR3 is 15 residues. Here the CDR3 reads CASRQQAATNEKLFF.

The chain combines TRBV7-8 with TRBJ1-5; TCRdb returns TRBD1, unconfirmable since there is no DNA. The germline CDR1 and CDR2 sequences are SGHVS and FQNEAQ. The CDR3 length is 16 residues. This chain's CDR3 is CASSLGTLYSNQPQHF.

The rearrangement joins TRBV5-5 to TRBJ2-1; TCRdb gives TRBD1 as the D gene, but with no DNA this cannot be confirmed. The germline gives CDR1 SGHKS, CDR2 YYEKEE (reference sequence). The CDR3 extends over 15 amino acids. This chain's CDR3 is CASSWMDRTYNEQFF.

V is TRBV19 and J is TRBJ1-4. CDR1 is LNHDA and CDR2 is SQIVND in the germline V gene (reference sequence). The CDR3 spans 13 residues. CDR3: CASSIGPSEKLFF.

The gene calls are TRBV29-1 and TRBJ2-3. Germline V gene sequence: CDR1 SQVTM, CDR2 ANQGSEA. The CDR3 contains 11 residues. CDR3 amino acids: CSAGAADTQYF.

This rearrangement joins TRBV3-1 to TRBJ2-1; the TCRdb D gene call, TRBD1, has no DNA to confirm it. The CDR3 length is 15 residues. CDR1 and CDR2 from the germline V gene are LGHDT and YNNKEL (reference sequence). CDR3: CASSQFLTGDNEQFF.

The V call is TRBV11-2, the J call TRBJ2-3; the D call from TCRdb, TRBD1, cannot be confirmed without DNA. CDR1 is SGHAT, CDR2 FQNNGV, per germline. The CDR3 runs 15 residues. CDR3 sequence: CASTFRGGSGDTQYF.

The J gene is TRBJ1-1, the V gene TRBV29-1; absent DNA, TCRdb's TRBD1 call cannot be checked. This CDR3 region has 12 residues. Germline V CDR1 and CDR2: SQVTM, ANQGSEA. This CDR3 is CSVVTDNTEAFF.

The chain recombines TRBV3-1 with TRBJ1-3; TCRdb's D call of TRBD1 is untestable without DNA. This CDR3 has 13 residues. CDR1 is LGHDT, CDR2 YNNKEL, per germline (reference sequence). The CDR3 loop reads CASSQDSQGVIYF.

The chain is built from TRBV5-1 and TRBJ1-1; no DNA is available, so the TRBD1 call from TCRdb remains unchecked. The CDR3 covers 14 residues. CDR1 SGHRS and CDR2 YFSETQ come from the germline V gene. This CDR3 reads CASRPGTANTEAFF.